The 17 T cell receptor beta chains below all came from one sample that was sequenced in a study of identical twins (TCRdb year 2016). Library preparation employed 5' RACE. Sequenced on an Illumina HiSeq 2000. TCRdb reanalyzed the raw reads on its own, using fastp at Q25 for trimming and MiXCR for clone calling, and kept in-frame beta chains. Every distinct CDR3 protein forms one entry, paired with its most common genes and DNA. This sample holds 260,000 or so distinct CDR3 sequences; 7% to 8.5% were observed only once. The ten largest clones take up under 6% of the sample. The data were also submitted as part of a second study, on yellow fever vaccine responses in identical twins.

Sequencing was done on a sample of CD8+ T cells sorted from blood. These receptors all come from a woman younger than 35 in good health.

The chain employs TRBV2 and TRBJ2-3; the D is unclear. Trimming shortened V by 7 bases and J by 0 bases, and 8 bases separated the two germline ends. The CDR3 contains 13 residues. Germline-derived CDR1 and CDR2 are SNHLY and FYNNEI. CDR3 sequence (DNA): TGTGCCAGCATCCGTACTAGCACAGATACGCAGTATTTT. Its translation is CASIRTSTDTQYF.

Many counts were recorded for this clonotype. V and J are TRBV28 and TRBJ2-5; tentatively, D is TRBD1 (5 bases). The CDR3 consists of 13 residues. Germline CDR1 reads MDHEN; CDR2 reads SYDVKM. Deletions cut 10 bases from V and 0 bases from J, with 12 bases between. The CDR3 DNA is TGTGCCACAAGGGGTGAGCACCAAGAGACCCAGTACTTC. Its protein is CATRGEHQETQYF.

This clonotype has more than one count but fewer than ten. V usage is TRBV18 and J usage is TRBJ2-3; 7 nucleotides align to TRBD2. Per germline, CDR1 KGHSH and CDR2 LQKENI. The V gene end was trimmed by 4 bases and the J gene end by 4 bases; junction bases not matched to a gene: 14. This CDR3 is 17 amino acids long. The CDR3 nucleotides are TGTGCCAGCTCACACAGACGGGCGGGAGTTCGTGCAGATACGCAGTATTTT. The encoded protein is CASSHRRAGVRADTQYF. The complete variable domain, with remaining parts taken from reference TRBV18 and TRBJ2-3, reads NAGVMQNPRHLVRRRGQEARLRCSPMKGHSHVYWYRQLPEEGLKFMVYLQKENIIDESGMPKERFSAEFPKEGPSILRIQQVVRGDSAAYFCASSHRRAGVRADTQYFGPGTRLTVL.

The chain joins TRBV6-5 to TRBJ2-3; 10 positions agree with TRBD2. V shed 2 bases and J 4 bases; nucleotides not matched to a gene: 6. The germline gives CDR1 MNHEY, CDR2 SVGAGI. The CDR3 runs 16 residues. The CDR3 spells CASSYGAGGPPDTQYF. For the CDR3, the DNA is TGTGCCAGCAGTTACGGAGCGGGAGGGCCGCCAGATACGCAGTATTTT.

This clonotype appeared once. This CDR3 reads CASSTSGMEQFF. The CDR3 nucleotides read TGTGCCAGCAGCACCTCCGGGATGGAGCAGTTCTTC. The chain has TRBV9 and TRBJ2-1; possibly TRBD2 for D (5 bases). V was clipped by 4 bases and J by 10 bases, with 12 bases between them. The CDR3 covers 12 residues. Per the germline V gene, CDR1 is SGDLS and CDR2 is YYNGEE.

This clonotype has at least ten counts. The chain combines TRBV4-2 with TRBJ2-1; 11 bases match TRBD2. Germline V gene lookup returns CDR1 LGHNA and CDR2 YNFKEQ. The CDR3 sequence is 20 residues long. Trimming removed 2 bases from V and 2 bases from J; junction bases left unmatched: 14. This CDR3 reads CASSQRTSGPEKFPYNEQFF. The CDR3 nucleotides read TGTGCCAGCAGCCAAAGGACTAGCGGGCCCGAAAAGTTCCCCTACAATGAGCAGTTCTTC.

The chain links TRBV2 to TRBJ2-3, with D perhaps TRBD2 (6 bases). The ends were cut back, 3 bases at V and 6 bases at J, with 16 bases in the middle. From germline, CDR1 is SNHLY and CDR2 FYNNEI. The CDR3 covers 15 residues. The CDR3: CASSDWLAVRDTQYF. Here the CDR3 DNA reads TGTGCCAGCAGTGATTGGTTAGCGGTTAGGGATACGCAGTATTTT. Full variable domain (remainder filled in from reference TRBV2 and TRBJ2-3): EPEVTQTPSHQVTQMGQEVILRCVPISNHLYFYWYRQILGQKVEFLVSFYNNEISEKSEIFDDQFSVERPDGSNFTLKIRSTKLEDSAMYFCASSDWLAVRDTQYFGPGTRLTVL.

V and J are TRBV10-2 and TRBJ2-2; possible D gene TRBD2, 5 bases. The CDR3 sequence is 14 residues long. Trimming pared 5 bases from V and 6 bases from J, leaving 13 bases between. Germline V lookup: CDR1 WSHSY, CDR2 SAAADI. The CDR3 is CASSSLLEAGELFF. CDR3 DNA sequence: TGCGCCAGCAGTTCTTTACTGGAGGCCGGGGAGCTGTTTTTT.

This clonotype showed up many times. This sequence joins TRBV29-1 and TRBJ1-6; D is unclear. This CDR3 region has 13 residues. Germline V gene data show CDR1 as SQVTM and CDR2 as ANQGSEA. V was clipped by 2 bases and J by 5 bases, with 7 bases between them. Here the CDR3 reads CSVETGDNSPLHF. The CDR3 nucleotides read TGCAGCGTTGAAACTGGGGATAATTCACCCCTCCACTTT.

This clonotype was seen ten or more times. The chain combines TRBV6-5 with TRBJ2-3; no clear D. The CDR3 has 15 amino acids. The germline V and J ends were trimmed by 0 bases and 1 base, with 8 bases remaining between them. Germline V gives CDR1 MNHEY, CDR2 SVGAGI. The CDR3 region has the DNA TGTGCCAGCAGTTACTCGACCGCAGGCACAGATACGCAGTATTTT. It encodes CASSYSTAGTDTQYF.

The CDR3 spells CASSLTLAGERGEQFF. The DNA for the CDR3 is TGTGCCAGCAGCTTAACGCTAGCGGGAGAGAGGGGTGAGCAGTTCTTC. V and J are TRBV7-3 and TRBJ2-1; TRBD2 matches 10 bases. This CDR3 has 16 residues. After removal of 0 bases from V and 9 bases from J, the junction contained 8 bases not matched to a gene. Germline V gene sequence: CDR1 SGHTA, CDR2 FQGTGA.

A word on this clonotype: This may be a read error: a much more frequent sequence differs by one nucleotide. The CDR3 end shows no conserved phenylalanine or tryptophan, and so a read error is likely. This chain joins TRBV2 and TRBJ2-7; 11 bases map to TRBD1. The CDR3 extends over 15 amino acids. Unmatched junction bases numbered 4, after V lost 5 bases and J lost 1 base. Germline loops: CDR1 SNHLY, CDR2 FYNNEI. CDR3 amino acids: CASSPGTGGSYEQYD. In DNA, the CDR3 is TGTGCCAGCAGTCCCGGGACAGGGGGATCCTACGAGCAGTACGAC.

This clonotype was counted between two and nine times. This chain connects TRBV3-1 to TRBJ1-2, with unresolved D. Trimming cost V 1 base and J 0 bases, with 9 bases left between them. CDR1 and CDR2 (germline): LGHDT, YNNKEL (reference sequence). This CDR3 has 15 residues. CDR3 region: CASSQGLHSNYGYTF. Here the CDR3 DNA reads TGTGCCAGCAGCCAAGGGCTACACTCTAACTATGGCTACACCTTC.

CDR3 sequence (DNA): TGTGCCAGCCAAGCGACAGGGAGCTCCTACAATGAGCAGTTCTTC. Protein sequence: CASQATGSSYNEQFF. The chain links TRBV27 to TRBJ2-1; 7 positions agree with TRBD1. J lost 0 bases, V lost 8 bases, and 7 bases had no gene match. The length of the CDR3 is 15 residues. The V gene's germline CDR1 is MNHEY and CDR2 SMNVEV (reference sequence).

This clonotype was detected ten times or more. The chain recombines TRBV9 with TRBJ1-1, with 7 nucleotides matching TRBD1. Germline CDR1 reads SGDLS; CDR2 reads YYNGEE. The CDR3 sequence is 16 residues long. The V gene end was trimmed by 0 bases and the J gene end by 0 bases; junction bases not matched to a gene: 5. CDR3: CASSVVVTGMNTEAFF. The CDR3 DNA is TGTGCCAGCAGCGTAGTAGTGACAGGGATGAACACTGAAGCTTTCTTT.

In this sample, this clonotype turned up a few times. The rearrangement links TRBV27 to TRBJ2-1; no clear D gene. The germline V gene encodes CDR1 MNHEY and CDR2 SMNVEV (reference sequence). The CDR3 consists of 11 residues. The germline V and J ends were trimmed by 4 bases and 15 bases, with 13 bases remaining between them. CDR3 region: CASSSAYSLFF. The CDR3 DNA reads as TGTGCCAGCAGTTCCGCCTATTCGTTGTTCTTC.

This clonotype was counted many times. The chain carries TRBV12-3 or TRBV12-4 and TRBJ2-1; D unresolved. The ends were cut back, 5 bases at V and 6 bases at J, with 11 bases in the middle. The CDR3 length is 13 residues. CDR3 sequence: CASSAAGFNEQFF. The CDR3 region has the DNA TGTGCCAGCAGTGCGGCTGGGTTCAATGAGCAGTTCTTC.